This T cell receptor (beta chain) derives from a study of vaccination effects on CD4 cells after COVID-19. A remark on this clone: Antigen: not known.

The data were produced by immunoSEQ multiplex PCR, yet TCRdb's version contains in-frame clones alone and is incomplete. The sample consists of 55,000 to 70,000 clones, under 85% of them appearing once. ViraFEST assay sequencing came after antigen-specific CD4+ T cells were expanded with viral peptide pools. Culture lasted roughly 9 days before CD4+ T cell isolation. Each participant received a vaccine that was either BNT162b2 or mRNA-1273, given as two doses. CDR1 is MNHEY, CDR2 SVGEGT, per germline. V was trimmed by 0 bases and J by 6 bases, leaving 9 bases between them. The CDR3 has 14 amino acids.

Sequenced here: CD4+ T cells from PBMCs cultured with HCoV-OC43 spike peptides, sampled after COVID-19 vaccination. The sample's subset: HCoV-OC43 spike overlapping peptide pool stimulation. The rearrangement uses TRBV6-2 or TRBV6-3 and TRBJ2-1; D is perhaps TRBD1 (7 bases). This receptor was taken from a human donor who received a COVID-19 vaccine. Written as DNA, the CDR3 is TGTGCCAGCAGTTACTCCAGGGGGGTCAATGAGCAGTTCTTC. Protein product: CASSYSRGVNEQFF.